This TCR beta chain derives from a study of cytomegalovirus exposure and HLA in healthy donors. Study details: Of the donors genotyped, 398 in all, about 80% fell in the Caucasian-associated ancestry cluster.

The PCR made use of 60 Vbeta and 13 Jbeta primers. TCRdb keeps only in-frame clones here, not all; method: immunoSEQ multiplex PCR. Of about 190,000 clones in the sample, about 87% were seen once. V lost 4 bases to trimming and J lost 6 bases; unmatched junction nucleotides: 7. CDR1 MGHRA and CDR2 YSYEKL come from the germline V gene. The CDR3 has 15 residues. This clone was observed once. Its antigen is undetermined. Overall study results and limits: About 87% or about 30% of the time was how often most TCR beta V segments were productive, according to an earlier analysis. Later on, analysis showed that most CMV-associated TCR beta chains appeared to be HLA-restricted.

The TCR comes from a woman aged 18-35 years in good health and CMV-seronegative. What was sequenced was PBMCs. This chain connects TRBV4-1 to TRBJ1-5; 9 bases map to TRBD1. Here the CDR3 reads CASSLRDRDGQPQHF. CDR3 bases: TGCGCCAGCAGCCTCCGGGACAGGGACGGTCAGCCCCAGCATTTT.